This T cell receptor beta chain was recorded in a study of blood T cells in healthy people across ages. Germline CDR1 is SGHRS and CDR2 is YFSETQ. This CDR3 contains 14 residues. Trimming took 4 bases from V and 2 from J, leaving 13 bases between them. It was with a sample-barcoded 5' primer and a J-beta primer mix that a second PCR of about 6 to 12 cycles was run. Each cDNA molecule, via a template-switch adaptor with 12 random nucleotides, was tagged. Sequencing yielded, for each sample, at least 2.5 million paired-end reads carrying CDR3. Each CDR3 protein is one row after TCRdb ran MiXCR on the 5' RACE reads. Of 550,000 to 600,000 distinct CDR3 sequences listed, about 45% are singletons. Collection of roughly 9.6 milliliters of peripheral blood was performed for each donor. Extractions gave at least 5.5 micrograms of total RNA per sample.

The chain has TRBV5-1 and TRBJ2-7, with D possibly called TRBD1 or TRBD2 (5 bases each). This clonotype originated in an older man in good health. The sample consisted of blood. CDR3 nucleotides: TGCGCCAGCAGCATGAGGACGGGACCCTACGAGCAGTACTTC. Translated, it gives CASSMRTGPYEQYF.